Given below is one T cell receptor beta chain in context. This entry belongs to a study of blood T cells in healthy people across ages. About the research overall: Template switching picked up about one barcoded beta molecule for each two T cells.

With a J-beta primer mix and a sample-barcoded 5' primer, a second PCR ran about 6 to 11 cycles. Samples each returned at least 2.5 million CDR3-containing paired-end reads. A single record per CDR3 protein comes from TCRdb applying MiXCR to the 5' RACE reads. The sample records some 1.7 million distinct CDR3 sequences, roughly 27% being singletons. Input material: blood. This clonotype was sampled from a woman aged 25 to 39 in good health.

The CDR3 is CATGSDSSSGNTIYF. The CDR3 bases are TGTGCCACGGGGAGTGACAGCAGCTCTGGAAACACCATATATTTT. The V gene is TRBV10-3, the J gene TRBJ1-3, with TRBD1 as a possible D gene (5 bases). The CDR3 loop spans 15 amino acids. The germline V and J ends were trimmed by 10 bases and 0 bases, with 16 bases remaining between them. Germline CDR1 ENHRY, CDR2 SYGVKD.